This T cell receptor beta chain comes out of a study of T cell changes during pregnancy in multiple sclerosis. Sequencing used immunoSEQ multiplex PCR; TCRdb keeps in-frame clones, though not all of them. The sample carries 56,000 or so clones, over 75% recorded once. The CDR3 is made up of 17 amino acids. Trimming cost V 0 bases and J 2 bases, with 16 bases left between them. Germline CDR1 and CDR2: LNHNV and YYDKDF (reference sequence). The input for sequencing was peripheral blood, taken after pregnancy. This clonotype was sampled from a female donor with multiple sclerosis, enrolled in a pregnancy study. The chain couples TRBV15 to TRBJ1-1; D is uncertain. CDR3 amino acids: CATSRDEIRDYNTEAFF. DNA of the CDR3: TGTGCCACCAGCAGAGATGAGATTCGGGATTACAACACTGAAGCTTTCTTT.